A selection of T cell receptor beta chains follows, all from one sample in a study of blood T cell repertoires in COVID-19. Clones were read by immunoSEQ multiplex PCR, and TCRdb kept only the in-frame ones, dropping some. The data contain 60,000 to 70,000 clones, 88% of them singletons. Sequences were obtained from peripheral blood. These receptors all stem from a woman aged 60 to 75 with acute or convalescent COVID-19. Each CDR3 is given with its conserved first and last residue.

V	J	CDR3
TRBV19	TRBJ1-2	CASRTGRYGYTF
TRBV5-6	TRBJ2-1	CASKEQGSPYNEQFF
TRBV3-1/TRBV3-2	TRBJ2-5	CASSHLTGRETQYF
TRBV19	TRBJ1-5	CASTRVNQPQHF
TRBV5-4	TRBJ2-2	CASSLGQGVIGELFF
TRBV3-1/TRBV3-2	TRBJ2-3	CASSPRTGGFDTQYF
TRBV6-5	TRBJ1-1	CASSYRGVEAFF
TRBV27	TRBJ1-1	CASSFGTIGPNTEAFF
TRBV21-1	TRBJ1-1	CASSATGENTEAFF
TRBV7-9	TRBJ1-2	CASSLERTGAMFRGYTF
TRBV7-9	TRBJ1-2	CASRLEGAQAGYTF
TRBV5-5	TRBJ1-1	CASSLSGTPESGAFF
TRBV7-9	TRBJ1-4	CASSLAGGGKLFF
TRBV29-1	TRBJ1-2	CSAEAGYGYTF
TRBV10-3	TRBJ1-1	CAISESGGGAGNTEAFF
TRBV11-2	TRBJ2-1	CASSREVGVSGTGNEQFF
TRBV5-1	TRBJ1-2	CASSLVTRLGNYGYTF
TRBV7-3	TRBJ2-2	CASSLGGLAGNTGELFF
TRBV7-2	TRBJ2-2	CASRPLRDRVTGELFF
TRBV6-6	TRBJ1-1	CASSYGQLNTEAFF